Listed below are T cell receptor beta chains from one sample, sequenced in a study of early T cells in non-severe SARS-CoV-2 infection. TCRdb passed the 5' RACE reads through MiXCR, listing each CDR3 protein once. Among roughly 40,000 distinct CDR3 sequences listed, 4.5% to 5% were seen once. Sequenced: whole blood. These receptors were obtained from an adult who was a healthcare worker with PCR-confirmed SARS-CoV-2 infection or an uninfected control (not recorded which). CDR3s leave out the opening cysteine and the closing phenylalanine or tryptophan.

V gene	CDR3 protein
TRBV28	ASSPIQGSSYNEQF
TRBV29-1	SVVGADGGETQY
TRBV7-6	ASSLRGQGSGELF
TRBV6-6	ASSLLFNEQY
TRBV10-2	ASSESSGDYNEQF
TRBV29-1	SALRGRGEKLF
TRBV18	ASSPSGTAPSQPQH
TRBV2	ASSEGRGNQPQH
TRBV20-1	SARDIKEDRGPGDTQY
TRBV30	AWSVASWTSGTYEQY
TRBV18	ASSPTGITDTQY
TRBV7-7	ASSSGVVGETQY